These 10 T cell receptor beta chains came from one sample sequenced in a study of blood T cell repertoires in COVID-19. TCRdb's table, derived via immunoSEQ multiplex PCR, lists solely in-frame clones and lacks some. This table holds 250,000 to 350,000 clones, roughly 90% found once. Sequencing was carried out using peripheral blood. These receptor sequences come from a woman between 50 and 59 years old who had recovered from COVID-19.

J is TRBJ2-3 and V is TRBV4-2; D gene unclear. V shed 0 bases and J shed 1 base, with 5 bases lying between them. This CDR3 contains 14 residues. Germline V lookup: CDR1 LGHNA, CDR2 YNFKEQ. The CDR3 protein is CASSQDQGTDTQYF. CDR3 in DNA: TGTGCCAGCAGCCAAGATCAGGGCACAGATACGCAGTATTTT.

The gene calls are TRBV19 and TRBJ2-1; D remains unclear. The CDR3 totals 16 residues. The ends were cut back, 1 base at V and 2 bases at J, with 12 bases in the middle. Germline loops: CDR1 LNHDA, CDR2 SQIVND (reference sequence). Here the CDR3 reads CASSIALTGTYNEQFF. In DNA form, the CDR3 reads TGTGCCAGTAGTATAGCCCTGACTGGAACCTACAATGAGCAGTTCTTC.

V is TRBV6-5 and J is TRBJ1-6; 7 nucleotides align to TRBD1. Germline CDR1 reads MNHEY; CDR2 reads SVGAGI. V shed 11 bases, J shed 10 bases, and the junction held 11 bases outside the gene matches. The CDR3 runs 13 residues. CDR3 sequence reads: CAVRDRRRSPLHF. As DNA, the CDR3 is TGTGCCGTGAGGGACAGAAGACGGTCACCCCTCCACTTT.

With regard to this clone: Other DNA sequences in this specimen translate into the identical CDR3. The CDR3 protein is CASSLSGGNTEAFF. The CDR3 region has the DNA TGTGCCAGCAGTTTATCCGGGGGGAACACTGAAGCTTTCTTT. The chain has TRBV27 and TRBJ1-1, with D possibly matching TRBD1 (5 bases). The V and J ends lost 0 bases and 1 base respectively, with 6 bases between them. Per germline, CDR1 MNHEY and CDR2 SMNVEV (reference sequence). The CDR3 loop spans 14 amino acids.

This rearrangement joins TRBV10-3 to TRBJ2-7, with 8 positions matching TRBD2. The CDR3 runs to 16 residues. With V trimmed by 6 bases and J by 3 bases, 13 bases remained unmatched. Germline V gives CDR1 ENHRY, CDR2 SYGVKD. In DNA, the CDR3 is TGTGCCATCAGGGCTTTGCGGTCGGGGGGGAACTACGAGCAGTACTTC. Its translation is CAIRALRSGGNYEQYF.

Here the CDR3 DNA reads TGTGCCAGCAGTGACCCGCGGGGGTACGAGCAGTACTTC. It encodes CASSDPRGYEQYF. The chain links TRBV2 to TRBJ2-7; 7 nucleotides align to TRBD2. The CDR3 totals 13 residues. Germline trimming cut 3 bases from V and 4 bases from J; bases unmatched to any gene: 3. CDR1 is SNHLY, CDR2 FYNNEI, per germline.

The chain links TRBV5-1 to TRBJ1-1, with 8 nucleotides matching TRBD1. The germline V gene has CDR1 SGHRS and CDR2 YFSETQ. J gave up 6 bases and V 6 bases, and 7 bases lay outside the gene matches. This CDR3 spans 13 amino acids. The CDR3 protein is CASNQGANAEAFF. The DNA of the CDR3 is TGCGCCAGCAACCAGGGGGCGAATGCTGAAGCTTTCTTT.

The rearrangement links TRBV4-3 to TRBJ2-1; 10 positions agree with TRBD2. The germline gives CDR1 LGHNA, CDR2 YSLEER. Losses at the gene ends were 4 bases for V and 8 bases for J; bases not matched to a gene: 8. CDR3 length: 15 amino acids. The CDR3 DNA follows: TGCGCCAGCAGCCTTGAGCGGGAGGGCCAATATGAGCAGTTCTTC. It encodes CASSLEREGQYEQFF.

V gene TRBV7-2 combines with J gene TRBJ1-1; TRBD1 aligns across 10 bases. CDR1 is SGHTA, CDR2 FQGNSA, per germline. With 4 bases clipped from V and 1 base from J, the junction kept 6 bases outside the gene matches. This CDR3 spans 16 amino acids. The CDR3 sequence: CASSSGQGGPNTEAFF. In DNA form, the CDR3 reads TGTGCCAGCAGCTCAGGACAGGGGGGGCCGAACACTGAAGCTTTCTTT.

The chain links TRBV6-2 or TRBV6-3 to TRBJ2-3, with 8 bases aligning to TRBD2. Trimming at V came to 4 bases and at J to 2 bases, leaving 11 bases not matched to a gene. CDR1 MNHEY and CDR2 SVGEGT come from the germline V gene. The CDR3 contains 17 residues. The CDR3 DNA is TGTGCCAGCAGTTTGTTCGTTAGCGGGACCCTCACAGATACGCAGTATTTT. It codes for CASSLFVSGTLTDTQYF.